The source of this TCR beta chain is a study of T cells in Graves' hyperthyroidism and ophthalmopathy. TCR beta CDR3 region amplification was performed from RNA transcripts. The HTBI primer set served for first-round RT-PCR of the TCR CDR3. TCRdb analysed the multiplex PCR reads with MiXCR anew, one entry per CDR3 protein. Seen here are roughly 300,000 distinct CDR3 sequences, 18% observed once, and the top ten hold around 47%. This clonotype was seen ten or more times. The ends lost 3 bases at V and 6 bases at J; junction bases unmatched: 3. Germline CDR1 reads MDHEN; CDR2 reads SYDVKM. The CDR3 is 13 residues long. Hyperthyroidism was newly diagnosed in patients aged 18 to 65 (duration under 2 months). The diagnoses drew upon clinical symptoms, serum thyroxine and TRAb, thyroid ultrasound and orbital computed tomography. Fresh peripheral blood, roughly 9.6 ml, was the source of the PBMCs.

The chain combines TRBV28 with TRBJ2-3; TRBD1 matches at 7 bases. The TCR was taken from a woman in her forties or fifties with Graves' hyperthyroidism. Material: blood. The CDR3 region has the DNA TGTGCCAGCAGTTTCCAGGGGGTTGATACGCAGTATTTT. It encodes CASSFQGVDTQYF.